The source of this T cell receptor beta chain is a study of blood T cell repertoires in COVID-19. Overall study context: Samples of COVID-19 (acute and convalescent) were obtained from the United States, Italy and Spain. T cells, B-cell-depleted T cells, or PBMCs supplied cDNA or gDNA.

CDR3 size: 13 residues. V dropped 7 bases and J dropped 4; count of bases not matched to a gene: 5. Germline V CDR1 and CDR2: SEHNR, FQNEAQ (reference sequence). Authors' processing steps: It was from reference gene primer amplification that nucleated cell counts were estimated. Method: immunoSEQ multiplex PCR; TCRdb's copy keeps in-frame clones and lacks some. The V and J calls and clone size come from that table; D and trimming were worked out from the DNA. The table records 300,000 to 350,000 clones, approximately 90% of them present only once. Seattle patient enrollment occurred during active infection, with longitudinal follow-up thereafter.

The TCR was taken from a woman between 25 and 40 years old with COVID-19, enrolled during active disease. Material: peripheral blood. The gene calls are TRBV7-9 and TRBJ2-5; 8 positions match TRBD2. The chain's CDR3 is CASKGREGETQYF. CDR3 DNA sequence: TGTGCCAGCAAGGGCCGGGAGGGAGAGACCCAGTACTTC.